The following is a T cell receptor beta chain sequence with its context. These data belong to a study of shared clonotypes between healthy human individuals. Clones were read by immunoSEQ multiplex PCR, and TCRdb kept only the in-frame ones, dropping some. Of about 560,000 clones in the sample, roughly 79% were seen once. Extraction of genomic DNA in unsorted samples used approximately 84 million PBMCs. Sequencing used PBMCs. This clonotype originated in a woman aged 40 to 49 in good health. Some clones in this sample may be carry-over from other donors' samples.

This CDR3 reads CASSIGGGGLASEQYF. As DNA, the CDR3 is TGTGCCAGTAGTATAGGCGGAGGGGGACTAGCGAGCGAGCAGTACTTC. The chain carries TRBV19 and TRBJ2-7; 10 bases agree with TRBD2. J gave up 6 bases and V 1 base, and 9 bases lay outside the gene matches. The CDR3 totals 16 residues. Germline V lookup: CDR1 LNHDA, CDR2 SQIVND (reference sequence).